This record looks at one T cell receptor (beta chain) sequence and its context. Its antigen is currently unknown. This sample was included in a study of CD8+ T cells in alopecia areata. Study-wide findings and caveats: It was less clear whether patients shared TCRs than it was in mice, possibly because of HLA.

Treatment here: oral pan-JAK inhibitor, 5-10 mg twice daily. Researchers picked out CD4+ and CD8+ T cells from PBMCs by sorting. Sequencing used cDNA as its template, made by extracting RNA and reverse transcribing it. Only in-frame clones appear in the TCRdb table, and some are missing; sequencing was by immunoSEQ multiplex PCR. The sample includes 150,000 to 250,000 clones, over 45% of them seen just once. The starting material was CD4+ T cells sorted from blood, obtained at week 24, from a patient treated with tofacitinib. The receptor comes from a human donor with alopecia areata.

The CDR3 protein is CSAGQGVSYEQYF. The DNA for the CDR3 is TGCAGCGCCGGACAGGGGGTTTCCTACGAGCAGTACTTC. This chain uses TRBV29-1 with TRBJ2-7; 10 nucleotides line up with TRBD1. The germline CDR1 and CDR2 sequences are SQVTM and ANQGSEA. Trimming took 7 bases from V and 1 from J; bases not matched to a gene: 4. The CDR3 sequence is 13 residues long.